This T cell receptor beta chain appears in the sequencing data of a study of control samples from healthy donors and cancer patients (dated by TCRdb to 2020 to 2022). Based on the germline V gene, the CDR1 and CDR2 sequences are WSHSY and SAAADI. Inclusive of the bounding cysteine and phenylalanine, the CDR3 is 15 residues long. The DNA shown is the 45-base CDR3, in frame from base 1. Trimming at the junction amounts to 0 bases on V and 9 bases on J, and the germline ends lie 15 bases apart. Comments on this clone: Its antigen remains unidentified. Base qualities are missing; no much larger clone stands one base away.

The method was the immunoSEQ multiplex PCR assay. This immuneACCESS table, as held by TCRdb, lists in-frame sequences with V and J called but not all clones. Of the missing ones, under half trace to an unresolved V gene in checked studies; the others have no known cause. In all, the sample holds roughly 30,000 clones, and approximately 90% of those were seen once. The ten largest clonotypes hold under 5% of the sample. This sequence was found in a female donor with melanoma. What was sequenced was formalin-fixed, paraffin-embedded tissue. The V and J genes are TRBV10-2 and TRBJ2-1; perhaps TRBD2 is the D gene, with 7 bases matching. The CDR3 region has the sequence CASSESHPGGGEQFF. The DNA sequence follows: TGCGCCAGCAGTGAGTCCCACCCGGGGGGCGGTGAGCAGTTCTTC.